The 26 T cell receptor beta chains listed next were all sequenced from one sample in a study of T-cell reconstitution after alpha-beta-depleted transplantation in children. Molecular barcoding with unique molecular identifiers was used for the TCRbeta library. TCRdb reprocessed the PCR reads with MiXCR, giving one entry per CDR3 protein. The sample shows fewer than 1 million distinct CDR3 sequences, roughly 15% of them seen only once. Sequences were derived from PBMCs, mostly from graft donor cells, sampled 360 days after TCRalphabeta/CD19-depleted stem cell transplant. The receptors were sampled from a male patient younger than 18 who had a stem cell transplant for acute lymphoblastic leukemia, so the T cells may come from the graft donor.

V is TRBV29-1 and J is TRBJ1-1, with D perhaps TRBD1 (6 bases). The V and J ends lost 5 bases and 4 bases respectively, with 14 bases between them. CDR1 and CDR2 from the germline V gene are SQVTM and ANQGSEA. CDR3 size: 13 residues. CDR3 amino acids: CSVWDILSTEAFF. CDR3 sequence (DNA): TGCAGCGTTTGGGACATTTTGAGCACTGAAGCTTTCTTT.

Only a few counts were recorded for this clonotype. The chain joins TRBV27 to TRBJ1-1; possible D gene TRBD1, 6 bases. The CDR3 consists of 16 residues. Trimming pared 5 bases from V and 10 bases from J, leaving 26 bases between. Germline CDR1 MNHEY, CDR2 SMNVEV (reference sequence). The CDR3: CASSPYIDRPEQRAFF. The CDR3 nucleotides read TGTGCCAGCAGTCCCTATATTGACAGGCCCGAACAACGAGCTTTCTTT.

Here the CDR3 reads CASSLRREGSSYNEQFF. The CDR3, as DNA: TGTGCCAGCAGCTTACGGCGGGAGGGAAGCTCCTACAATGAGCAGTTCTTC. The chain joins TRBV7-9 to TRBJ2-1; TRBD2 matches 9 bases. CDR1 is SEHNR, CDR2 FQNEAQ, per germline (reference sequence). V gave up 2 bases and J gave up 0 bases; unmatched junction bases: 5. The CDR3 has 17 residues.

The genes are TRBV28 and TRBJ1-1; 8 positions match TRBD1. The CDR3 has 20 residues. After removal of 5 bases from V and 3 bases from J, the junction contained 23 bases not matched to a gene. CDR1 and CDR2 (germline): MDHEN, SYDVKM. The CDR3 DNA is TGTGCCAGCAGTCGACAGGGGAAAAGCAGCTTTTCCTTATGGCACACTGAAGCTTTCTTT. Its protein is CASSRQGKSSFSLWHTEAFF.

This chain links TRBV9 with TRBJ2-1; 14 bases align to TRBD2. Per the germline V gene, CDR1 is SGDLS and CDR2 is YYNGEE. V gave up 4 bases and J gave up 1 base; unmatched junction bases: 7. The CDR3 consists of 18 residues. This CDR3 reads CASSSRGLAGASYNEQFF. The CDR3, as DNA: TGTGCCAGCAGCAGCAGGGGACTAGCGGGAGCATCCTACAATGAGCAGTTCTTC.

This clonotype showed up just a few times. V usage is TRBV11-2 and J usage is TRBJ2-7; 10 bases agree with TRBD1. CDR1 and CDR2 (germline): SGHAT, FQNNGV. This CDR3 comprises 17 residues. Trimming removed 5 bases from V and 4 bases from J; junction bases left unmatched: 14. The CDR3 protein is CASSPLVHRTGGYEQYF. The DNA of the CDR3 is TGTGCCAGCAGCCCCCTAGTTCACAGGACAGGGGGGTACGAGCAGTACTTC.

This clonotype was observed a handful of times. V and J are TRBV7-7 and TRBJ2-1; no firm D call. The V end lost 7 bases, the J end lost 0 bases, and 13 bases lay between the germline ends. This CDR3 is 15 amino acids long. Germline CDR1 and CDR2: SSHAT and FNYEAQ (reference sequence). In DNA, the CDR3 is TGTGCCAGCATCCCTTTAGGAAGCTCCTACAATGAGCAGTTCTTC. This sequence encodes CASIPLGSSYNEQFF. Full variable domain (missing parts from reference TRBV7-7 and TRBJ2-1): GAGVSQSPRYKVTKRGQDVTLRCDPISSHATLYWYQQALGQGPEFLTYFNYEAQPDKSGLPSDRFSAERPEGSISTLTIQRTEQRDSAMYRCASIPLGSSYNEQFFGPGTRLTVL.

V and J are TRBV4-1 and TRBJ2-4, with 12 positions matching TRBD2. CDR3 length equals 18 residues. Germline assignment: CDR1 MGHRA and CDR2 YSYEKL. J was trimmed by 1 base and V by 1 base; bases with no gene match: 5. The CDR3 protein is CASSQGLAGETAKNIQYF. CDR3 bases: TGCGCCAGCAGCCAAGGACTAGCGGGAGAAACGGCCAAAAACATTCAGTACTTC.

Points on this clonotype: This CDR3 fails to terminate in the conserved phenylalanine or tryptophan, so it likely reflects a read error. V gene TRBV15 combines with J gene TRBJ2-1; the match to TRBD2 covers 10 bases. Germline V CDR1 and CDR2: LNHNV, YYDKDF (reference sequence). This CDR3 region has 18 residues. Trimming at V came to 4 bases and at J to 6 bases, leaving 15 bases not matched to a gene. The DNA of the CDR3 is TGTGCCACCAGCACCCTGAGGTTCAGCGGGAGGGCTGGCAATGAGCAGTTCTTG. Encoded protein: CATSTLRFSGRAGNEQFL.

This clonotype was picked up a small number of times. The chain employs TRBV4-1 and TRBJ1-4; D is perhaps TRBD1 (5 bases). Trimming left V 0 bases short and J 0 bases short, with 8 bases between. The CDR3 contains 16 residues. Germline lookup yields CDR1 MGHRA and CDR2 YSYEKL. CDR3 coding DNA: TGCGCCAGCAGCCAAGAACAGGTGGCAACTAATGAAAAACTGTTTTTT. Its translation is CASSQEQVATNEKLFF.

This rearrangement joins TRBV12-3 or TRBV12-4 to TRBJ1-4, with D possibly matching TRBD1 (6 bases). The CDR3 sequence is 13 residues long. Trimming took off 6 bases at V and 7 bases at J, with 12 bases between the two ends. The DNA of the CDR3 is TGTGCCAGCAGAAAAACAGGGCCTGAAAAACTGTTTTTT. Protein product: CASRKTGPEKLFF.

In its sample, this clonotype was seen a few times. The chain carries TRBV4-2 and TRBJ2-5; D possibly corresponds to TRBD2 (5 bases). CDR3 length: 13 residues. V lost 0 bases and J 5 bases, leaving 7 bases between the germline ends. Germline V gene lookup returns CDR1 LGHNA and CDR2 YNFKEQ. The CDR3 bases are TGTGCCAGCAGCCAAGATAAGCGGGAGACCCAGTACTTC. Protein sequence: CASSQDKRETQYF.

This clonotype turned up a few times. This rearrangement joins TRBV3-1 to TRBJ1-5; 8 positions agree with TRBD1. The germline CDR1 and CDR2 sequences are LGHDT and YNNKEL (reference sequence). CDR3 size: 16 residues. The junction had 8 bases not matched to a gene; V was cut back by 4 bases and J by 3 bases. The CDR3 DNA reads TGTGCCAGCAGCCTAACGACAGGGGCCGACAATCAGCCCCAGCATTTT. Translation: CASSLTTGADNQPQHF.

V usage is TRBV20-1 and J usage is TRBJ2-7; 12 bases agree with TRBD2. The V gene end was trimmed by 7 bases and the J gene end by 5 bases; junction bases not matched to a gene: 9. Germline assignment: CDR1 DFQATT and CDR2 SNEGSKA (reference sequence). The length of the CDR3 is 14 residues. The CDR3 spells CSVSLAGGPHEQYF. The CDR3 DNA reads TGCAGTGTATCCCTAGCGGGAGGGCCCCACGAGCAGTACTTC.

The chain links TRBV20-1 to TRBJ2-1, with D perhaps TRBD1 or TRBD2 (6 bases each). CDR3 length: 11 residues. Trimming pared 5 bases from V and 9 bases from J, leaving 11 bases between. Per the germline V gene, CDR1 is DFQATT and CDR2 is SNEGSKA (reference sequence). This CDR3 reads CSAQKGGEQFF. The CDR3 nucleotides are TGCAGTGCTCAAAAGGGGGGTGAGCAGTTCTTC.

Ten or more counts support this clonotype. The chain links TRBV5-6 to TRBJ2-1; 12 bases map to TRBD2. CDR3 length: 14 residues. With 3 bases clipped from V and 10 bases from J, the junction kept 5 bases outside the gene matches. Per germline, CDR1 SGHDT and CDR2 YYEEEE. The CDR3 spells CASSYLAGGAEQFF. The CDR3 region has the DNA TGTGCCAGCAGCTACCTAGCGGGAGGGGCAGAGCAGTTCTTC.

This clonotype has at least ten counts. J is TRBJ2-1 and V is TRBV4-1, with 8 bases aligning to TRBD1. Germline V gives CDR1 MGHRA, CDR2 YSYEKL. V was pared by 3 bases and J by 9 bases, with 13 bases of the junction left unmatched. The CDR3 totals 16 residues. The CDR3 region has the DNA TGCGCCAGCAGCCATCACAGGGGGGAGCCGAGAATTGAGCAGTTCTTC. Encoded protein: CASSHHRGEPRIEQFF.

This clonotype was observed a handful of times. The V call is TRBV5-1, the J call TRBJ2-2, with D perhaps matching TRBD1 (6 bases). Germline lookup yields CDR1 SGHRS and CDR2 YFSETQ. The germline V and J ends were trimmed by 1 base and 1 base, with 14 bases remaining between them. The CDR3 covers 17 residues. The chain's CDR3 is CASSLWGRGENTGELFF. The CDR3 nucleotides read TGCGCCAGCAGCTTGTGGGGCAGGGGCGAGAACACCGGGGAGCTGTTTTTT.

This clonotype has at least ten counts. The chain links TRBV3-1 to TRBJ1-1; D ambiguous. V lost 4 bases to trimming and J lost 1 base, with 16 bases between them. CDR1 is LGHDT, CDR2 YNNKEL, per germline (reference sequence). CDR3 length: 16 residues. The CDR3 DNA reads TGTGCCAGCAGCCGGTTAAGCATACAGAAGAACACTGAAGCTTTCTTT. Translated: CASSRLSIQKNTEAFF.

The chain couples TRBV24-1 to TRBJ2-7, with D perhaps TRBD2 (6 bases). This CDR3 spans 14 amino acids. The V end was cut by 3 bases, the J end by 4 bases, with 12 bases between. From germline, CDR1 is KGHDR and CDR2 SFDVKD. For the CDR3, the DNA is TGTGCCACCAGTGATGGGACTGGAGAATACGAGCAGTACTTC. Translated, it gives CATSDGTGEYEQYF.

This sequence joins TRBV12-3 or TRBV12-4 and TRBJ2-4; maybe TRBD2 (7 bases). CDR3 length: 19 amino acids. CDR3 protein: CTFCLRYRLAQQGKNIQYF. Here the CDR3 DNA reads TGTACCTTCTGTTTACGGTATAGACTAGCCCAACAGGGCAAAAACATTCAGTACTTC.

This rearrangement joins TRBV18 to TRBJ1-1, with TRBD1 matching over 8 bases. The CDR3 consists of 14 residues. V lost 4 bases, J lost 6 bases, and 7 bases stayed unmatched. Per the germline V gene, CDR1 is KGHSH and CDR2 is LQKENI. This CDR3 reads CASSLTGADAEAFF. The CDR3 DNA is TGTGCCAGCTCACTGACAGGGGCGGACGCTGAAGCTTTCTTT.

This clonotype was observed a handful of times. The rearrangement uses TRBV29-1 and TRBJ2-7; D perhaps matches TRBD2 (5 bases). The CDR3 spans 13 residues. Trimming left V 7 bases short and J 6 bases short, with 19 bases between. CDR1 and CDR2 (germline): SQVTM, ANQGSEA. CDR3 DNA: TGCAGCGGGCGGAACGCGGGCCTCGGCGAGCAGTACTTC. This translates into CSGRNAGLGEQYF.

This clonotype was detected many times. The chain has TRBV7-2 and TRBJ2-5, with 9 bases aligning to TRBD2. The V and J ends lost 1 base and 4 bases, in that order; junction bases with no gene match: 7. The germline V gene has CDR1 SGHTA and CDR2 FQGNSA. This CDR3 region has 16 residues. The chain's CDR3 is CASSLGAGGPPETQYF. The CDR3 region has the DNA TGTGCCAGCAGCTTAGGAGCGGGAGGCCCTCCAGAGACCCAGTACTTC.

This clonotype was seen at least ten times. V gene TRBV9 combines with J gene TRBJ2-5, with D possibly matching TRBD2 (5 bases). The CDR3 totals 13 residues. Germline lookup yields CDR1 SGDLS and CDR2 YYNGEE. Trimming stripped 0 bases from V and 5 bases from J, with 8 bases between. The CDR3 sequence is CASSVEEEETQYF. In nucleotides, the CDR3 is TGTGCCAGCAGCGTAGAGGAGGAGGAGACCCAGTACTTC.

This clonotype has more than one count but fewer than ten. The chain has TRBV3-1 and TRBJ2-2; no firm D call. The CDR3 is 14 amino acids. Germline V gene data show CDR1 as LGHDT and CDR2 as YNNKEL (reference sequence). Trimming shortened V by 5 bases and J by 6 bases, and 13 bases separated the two germline ends. The CDR3: CASSSNRRSGELFF. The DNA of the CDR3 is TGTGCCAGCAGCTCCAACCGCAGGTCCGGGGAGCTGTTTTTT.